One and the same sample provided the 24 T cell receptor beta chains below, sequenced in a study of vaccination effects on CD4 cells after COVID-19. Isolating CD4+ T cells followed ten to eleven days of culture. Sequencing was performed with immunoSEQ multiplex PCR; in TCRdb, only in-frame clones are kept and a portion is missing. The data contain 50,000 to 70,000 clones, 72% of them seen just once; the ten biggest clones take up approximately 20%. The antigens of these receptors remain unknown. The specimen was CD4+ T cells from PBMCs cultured without peptide, collected before COVID-19 vaccination. All receptors come from a human donor who had a prior SARS-CoV-2 infection.

This chain connects TRBV18 to TRBJ1-2, with 8 bases that match TRBD1. V lost 6 bases to trimming and J lost 10 bases; unmatched junction nucleotides: 13. The germline gives CDR1 KGHSH, CDR2 LQKENI. The length of the CDR3 is 14 residues. The CDR3 nucleotides are TGTGCCAGCTCTCCTACAGGGGGTACAACATACTACACCTTC. Protein product: CASSPTGGTTYYTF.

The J gene is TRBJ1-1, the V gene TRBV5-1; TRBD1 matches at 10 bases. Trimming cost V 0 bases and J 3 bases; bases outside gene matches: 2. CDR3 size: 15 residues. Germline V lookup: CDR1 SGHRS, CDR2 YFSETQ. The CDR3 nucleotides read TGCGCCAGCAGCTTGGCCGGACAGGGGGACACTGAAGCTTTCTTT. Its protein is CASSLAGQGDTEAFF.

The chain combines TRBV4-1 with TRBJ1-5; D ambiguous. Germline assignment: CDR1 MGHRA and CDR2 YSYEKL. The CDR3 covers 17 residues. The V end was cut by 5 bases, the J end by 0 bases, with 17 bases between. The CDR3, as DNA: TGCGCCAGCAGCAAAAGCGCGAGCACTTTTAGCAATCAGCCCCAGCATTTT. As protein: CASSKSASTFSNQPQHF.

The chain has TRBV5-4 and TRBJ2-2, with a tentative D call TRBD2 (6 bases). The V gene lost 0 bases and the J gene lost 6 bases, with 15 bases spanning the gap. The CDR3 covers 16 residues. CDR1 and CDR2 from the germline V gene are SGHNT and YYREEE (reference sequence). Here the CDR3 reads CASSLGRGREAGELFF. The CDR3 region has the DNA TGTGCCAGCAGCTTGGGGAGGGGCCGGGAAGCCGGGGAGCTGTTTTTT.

This clone was counted a few times. The V call is TRBV5-1, the J call TRBJ1-1, with a possible D match to TRBD1 (6 bases). Germline assignment: CDR1 SGHRS and CDR2 YFSETQ. This CDR3 is 12 amino acids long. The V and J ends lost 5 bases and 7 bases respectively, with 12 bases between them. The CDR3 sequence is CASRERTDEAFF. Written as DNA, the CDR3 is TGCGCCAGCAGGGAACGGACAGATGAAGCTTTCTTT.

The chain links TRBV7-2 to TRBJ2-1; D is undetermined. Trimming took off 7 bases at V and 4 bases at J, with 5 bases between the two ends. The length of the CDR3 is 11 residues. From germline, CDR1 is SGHTA and CDR2 FQGNSA. The CDR3: CASNFYNEQFF. DNA for the CDR3: TGTGCCAGCAACTTTTACAATGAGCAGTTCTTC.

This chain links TRBV20-1 with TRBJ1-1; no firm D call. Germline V gene data show CDR1 as DFQATT and CDR2 as SNEGSKA (reference sequence). The CDR3 sequence is 13 residues long. V was trimmed by 3 bases and J by 4 bases, leaving 12 bases between them. This CDR3 reads CSASYLMATEAFF. The CDR3 bases are TGCAGTGCTAGTTATCTGATGGCCACTGAAGCTTTCTTT.

The chain carries TRBV3-1 (or the pseudogene TRBV3-2) and TRBJ2-3; 8 bases match TRBD2. In germline, CDR1 is LGHDT, CDR2 YNNKEL (reference sequence). The V gene end was trimmed by 4 bases and the J gene end by 1 base; junction bases not matched to a gene: 16. The CDR3 runs to 19 residues. The DNA for the CDR3 is TGTGCCAGCAGCCCTGAAATCGGACGGCAAGCGGGAGGCACAGATACGCAGTATTTT. Amino acid sequence: CASSPEIGRQAGGTDTQYF.

The chain joins TRBV6-2 or TRBV6-3 to TRBJ2-1; 14 bases line up with TRBD2. CDR3 size: 18 residues. Germline CDR1 MNHEY, CDR2 SVGEGT. Trimming removed 4 bases from V and 2 bases from J; junction bases left unmatched: 7. The CDR3, as DNA: TGTGCCAGCAGTTCCACCTGGACTAGCGGGAGGACCTACAATGAGCAGTTCTTC. It yields the protein CASSSTWTSGRTYNEQFF.

This rearrangement joins TRBV6-6 to TRBJ2-5; tentatively, D is TRBD1 (5 bases). The CDR3 loop spans 14 amino acids. The V end lost 6 bases, the J end lost 2 bases, and 13 bases lay between the germline ends. Germline V gives CDR1 MNHNY, CDR2 SVGAGI (reference sequence). CDR3 sequence: CASRPGQLQETQYF. The CDR3, as DNA: TGTGCCAGCAGGCCAGGGCAGTTGCAAGAGACCCAGTACTTC.

V is TRBV3-1 (or the pseudogene TRBV3-2) and J is TRBJ1-6; D gene unclear. Trimming removed 2 bases from V and 6 bases from J, with 17 bases in between. Per the germline V gene, CDR1 is LGHDT and CDR2 is YNNKEL (reference sequence). This CDR3 is built from 17 residues. The CDR3 DNA is TGTGCCAGCAGCCAAAACGGACCCTGGGGAGGTAATTCACCCCTCCACTTT. Its protein product is CASSQNGPWGGNSPLHF.

The chain recombines TRBV4-2 with TRBJ2-2, with D possibly being TRBD2 (7 bases). V lost 4 bases and J lost 0, with 9 bases in between. The germline gives CDR1 LGHNA, CDR2 YNFKEQ. The CDR3 extends over 15 amino acids. The CDR3 DNA reads as TGTGCCAGCAGCCGGGGGGGGCCGAACACCGGGGAGCTGTTTTTT. This sequence encodes CASSRGGPNTGELFF.

This clone has at least ten counts. The genes are TRBV4-1 and TRBJ2-1, with D possibly TRBD1 on 6 matching bases. This CDR3 contains 15 residues. The germline V and J ends were trimmed by 0 bases and 10 bases, with 16 bases remaining between them. Germline values: CDR1 MGHRA, CDR2 YSYEKL. For the CDR3, the DNA is TGCGCCAGCAGCCAAGAGGCAACAGGGTTTGGAGAGCAGTTCTTC. The encoded protein is CASSQEATGFGEQFF.

This chain connects TRBV3-1 (or the pseudogene TRBV3-2) to TRBJ1-2, with TRBD1 matching 7 bases. The CDR3 sequence is 14 residues long. The V gene end was trimmed by 4 bases and the J gene end by 1 base; junction bases not matched to a gene: 3. CDR1 and CDR2 from the germline V gene are LGHDT and YNNKEL (reference sequence). CDR3 coding DNA: TGTGCCAGCAGCCGGGACAGCATTAACTATGGCTACACCTTC. It is translated as CASSRDSINYGYTF.

The chain carries TRBV4-2 and TRBJ2-7, with 13 nucleotides matching TRBD2. With V trimmed by 5 bases and J by 3 bases, 4 bases remained unmatched. The CDR3 contains 15 residues. Germline assignment: CDR1 LGHNA and CDR2 YNFKEQ. The CDR3 loop is CASSSRLAGGYEQYF. The CDR3 region has the DNA TGTGCCAGCAGCTCCCGACTAGCGGGGGGCTACGAGCAGTACTTC.

The V and J genes are TRBV7-9 and TRBJ2-2; TRBD1 matches at 8 bases. The CDR3 is 16 amino acids. J lost 2 bases, V lost 4 bases, and 6 bases had no gene match. CDR1 is SEHNR and CDR2 is FQNEAQ in the germline V gene (reference sequence). The CDR3 loop is CASSSRQGANTGELFF. The CDR3 DNA sequence: TGTGCCAGCAGCTCCCGCCAGGGGGCTAACACCGGGGAGCTGTTTTTT.

This chain links TRBV4-3 with TRBJ1-4, with D unresolved. Trimming removed 0 bases from V and 5 bases from J, with 13 bases in between. Germline V CDR1 and CDR2: LGHNA, YSLEER. The CDR3 sequence is 16 residues long. CDR3 sequence: CASSQDRPPLNEKLFF. CDR3 in DNA: TGCGCCAGCAGCCAAGATCGCCCCCCGTTGAATGAAAAACTGTTTTTT.

V and J are TRBV4-2 and TRBJ2-3; the D gene is possibly TRBD2 (5 bases). V was cut by 3 bases and J by 4 bases, with 17 bases left in between. CDR1 is LGHNA and CDR2 is YNFKEQ in the germline V gene. The CDR3 extends over 16 amino acids. The DNA for the CDR3 is TGTGCCAGCAGCCATGCCGGCGGGTTACGCCCAGATACGCAGTATTTT. It encodes CASSHAGGLRPDTQYF.

This sequence joins TRBV6-5 and TRBJ1-1; D is uncertain. Looked up from germline, CDR1 is MNHEY and CDR2 is SVGAGI. The CDR3 is 13 amino acids. Trimming shortened V by 7 bases and J by 0 bases, and 9 bases separated the two germline ends. The CDR3 DNA reads as TGTGCCAGCATAAGGGATATGAACACTGAAGCTTTCTTT. Residues: CASIRDMNTEAFF.

This sequence joins TRBV19 and TRBJ1-6, with D unclear. The CDR3 loop spans 15 amino acids. Germline CDR1 LNHDA, CDR2 SQIVND (reference sequence). V gave up 7 bases and J gave up 2 bases, with 12 bases separating them. The CDR3 DNA reads as TGTGCCAGTACCCCGGGAATGGCCTATAATTCACCCCTCCACTTT. Translation: CASTPGMAYNSPLHF.

The CDR3, as DNA: TGTGCCAGTAGTATACACGACAGGGCCTACGAGCAGTACTTC. Protein: CASSIHDRAYEQYF. The chain combines TRBV19 with TRBJ2-7; 7 bases line up with TRBD1. V shed 2 bases and J 2 bases; nucleotides not matched to a gene: 3. Looked up from germline, CDR1 is LNHDA and CDR2 is SQIVND (reference sequence). The CDR3 is 14 amino acids.

J is TRBJ2-3 and V is TRBV24-1, with a tentative D call TRBD1 (5 bases). The CDR3 is 14 amino acids. CDR1 and CDR2 from the germline V gene are KGHDR and SFDVKD. V was cut by 5 bases and J by 0 bases, with 8 bases left in between. The CDR3 region is CATSGTSSTDTQYF. CDR3 DNA sequence: TGTGCCACCAGTGGGACATCTAGCACAGATACGCAGTATTTT.

The CDR3 sequence is CASSNWPGGSSTYEQYF. CDR3 coding DNA: TGCGCCAGCAGCAATTGGCCCGGGGGGTCGTCGACCTACGAGCAGTACTTC. V is TRBV5-1 and J is TRBJ2-7, with 7 bases identical to TRBD2. The CDR3 has 17 amino acids. Losses at the gene ends were 4 bases for V and 2 bases for J; bases not matched to a gene: 15. CDR1 is SGHRS and CDR2 is YFSETQ in the germline V gene.

The chain joins TRBV4-1 to TRBJ1-5; no firm D call. CDR3 length equals 15 residues. The V gene lost 0 bases and the J gene lost 3 bases, with 9 bases spanning the gap. The V gene's germline CDR1 is MGHRA and CDR2 YSYEKL. The CDR3 reads CASSQDSFANQPQHF. In DNA, the CDR3 is TGCGCCAGCAGCCAAGATTCGTTCGCCAATCAGCCCCAGCATTTT.